The rows below give T cell receptor beta chains drawn from one sample of a study of blood T cell repertoires in COVID-19. Produced via immunoSEQ multiplex PCR; TCRdb's table is partial and in-frame only. Seen here are about 130,000 clones, roughly 90% observed once, and the top ten hold roughly 3.9%. The sequenced material came from peripheral blood. The receptor source for this set is a man aged 55 to 70 with COVID-19, enrolled during active disease. Both conserved end residues are part of each CDR3. A D gene is named only where the DNA matches it firmly. Clone size, where shown, is once, few, many, or a class for clones that have expanded.

V	size	J	D	CDR3	DNA
TRBV5-5	-	TRBJ2-6	TRBD1	CASSSPRGQGSSGANVLTF	TGTGCCAGCAGCTCCCCTCGAGGACAGGGATCATCTGGGGCCAACGTCCTGACTTTC
TRBV7-9	-	TRBJ1-1	-	CASSRSGGGDFEAFF	TGTGCCAGCAGCCGATCGGGGGGAGGGGACTTTGAAGCTTTCTTT
TRBV5-1	-	TRBJ1-2	-	CASSLGAQVDYGYTF	TGCGCCAGCAGCTTGGGGGCCCAGGTTGACTATGGCTACACCTTC
TRBV24-1	once	TRBJ2-5	TRBD1	CATSPGGAGETQYF	TGTGCCACCTCTCCAGGGGGCGCGGGAGAGACCCAGTACTTC
TRBV18	-	TRBJ2-3	TRBD1	CASSPRQGNTDTQYF	TGTGCCAGCTCACCCCGACAGGGTAACACAGATACGCAGTATTTT
TRBV9	-	TRBJ2-7	-	CASSPGSPNEQYF	TGTGCCAGCAGCCCAGGATCCCCCAACGAGCAGTACTTC
TRBV2	many	TRBJ1-2	TRBD1	CASTSGGGAYGYTF	TGTGCCAGCACTTCAGGAGGGGGCGCCTATGGCTACACCTTC
TRBV12-3/TRBV12-4	few	TRBJ1-2	-	CASSLGGNYGYTF	TGTGCCAGCAGTTTGGGGGGAAACTATGGCTACACCTTC
TRBV7-9	-	TRBJ2-7	TRBD1	CASSSPDRGRSYEQYF	TGTGCCAGCAGCTCACCTGACAGGGGGCGCTCCTACGAGCAGTACTTC
TRBV30	-	TRBJ1-5	-	CAWTGGGNQPQHF	TGTGCCTGGACCGGGGGAGGAAATCAGCCCCAGCATTTT
TRBV18	-	TRBJ1-1	TRBD1	CASSHGTGPEAFF	TGTGCCAGCTCCCACGGGACAGGACCCGAAGCTTTCTTT
TRBV7-3	-	TRBJ2-3	TRBD2	CASSLVASGATDTQYF	TGTGCCAGCAGCTTAGTGGCTAGCGGGGCCACAGATACGCAGTATTTT
TRBV27	-	TRBJ2-5	-	CASSLYWSADSQETQYF	TGTGCCAGCAGTTTATACTGGTCGGCGGACTCTCAAGAGACCCAGTACTTC
TRBV5-1	-	TRBJ1-2	-	CASSAEGLGYGYTF	TGCGCCAGCAGCGCGGAGGGGTTAGGCTATGGCTACACCTTC
TRBV7-2	-	TRBJ2-7	TRBD1	CASSLVGDSFYEQYF	TGTGCCAGCAGCTTAGTGGGGGACAGCTTCTACGAGCAGTACTTC
TRBV19	-	TRBJ2-7	TRBD1	CASTQGSLSSYEQYF	TGTGCCAGCACACAGGGGTCCCTGAGCTCCTACGAGCAGTACTTC
TRBV5-1	-	TRBJ2-2	-	CASSLAGGTGELFF	TGCGCCAGCAGCTTGGCCGGAGGGACCGGGGAGCTGTTTTTT
TRBV6-5	-	TRBJ2-1	-	CASSYPGGSSYNEQFF	TGTGCCAGCAGTTACCCAGGAGGAAGCTCCTACAATGAGCAGTTCTTC
TRBV7-9	-	TRBJ2-5	-	CASSLGAGILQETQYF	TGTGCCAGCAGCTTAGGGGCCGGGATACTCCAAGAGACCCAGTACTTC
TRBV9	-	TRBJ2-2	-	CASSVPGAGTGELFF	TGTGCCAGCAGCGTACCCGGGGCGGGGACCGGGGAGCTGTTTTTT
TRBV7-2	few	TRBJ1-1	TRBD1	CASSLKGGAYTEAFF	TGTGCCAGCAGCTTAAAAGGGGGCGCCTACACTGAAGCTTTCTTT
TRBV6-4	-	TRBJ1-1	-	CASSDSSAGRTEAFF	TGTGCCAGCAGTGACTCTTCGGCAGGCAGGACTGAAGCTTTCTTT
TRBV5-6	once	TRBJ2-7	TRBD2	CASSSRASGDYEQYF	TGTGCCAGCAGCTCCCGGGCTAGCGGGGACTACGAGCAGTACTTC
TRBV4-3	-	TRBJ2-5	TRBD1	CASSQDLGQGLTQYF	TGCGCCAGCAGCCAAGATCTGGGACAGGGACTTACCCAGTACTTC
TRBV7-2	-	TRBJ2-4	TRBD1	CASSLARTGGSNQYF	TGTGCCAGCAGCTTAGCCCGGACAGGGGGCTCAAATCAGTACTTC
TRBV11-2	many	TRBJ2-6	-	CASSPLANVLTF	TGTGCCAGCAGCCCTTTGGCCAACGTCCTGACTTTC
TRBV5-1	few	TRBJ1-2	-	CASSSPPLPGLFHYGYTF	TGCGCCAGCAGCTCTCCTCCCCTTCCAGGGCTATTTCACTATGGCTACACCTTC
TRBV2	-	TRBJ1-1	-	CASSDRDMNTEAFF	TGTGCCAGCAGTGACAGGGACATGAACACTGAAGCTTTCTTT
TRBV5-8	once	TRBJ2-5	TRBD2	CASSLEGLAGEETQYF	TGTGCCAGCAGCTTGGAGGGACTAGCGGGGGAAGAGACCCAGTACTTC
TRBV19	-	TRBJ1-1	-	CASSIGGVGTEAFF	TGTGCCAGTAGTATAGGCGGGGTCGGCACTGAAGCTTTCTTT
TRBV5-6	-	TRBJ2-1	TRBD1	CADRDRGYNEQFF	TGTGCCGATCGGGACAGGGGTTACAATGAGCAGTTCTTC
TRBV27	-	TRBJ1-2	-	CASSSLDRYNYGYTF	TGTGCCAGCAGTTCCCTTGACAGGTATAACTATGGCTACACCTTC
TRBV6-2/TRBV6-3	-	TRBJ2-5	-	CASSQFKARTQYF	TGTGCCAGCAGCCAATTTAAAGCGCGGACCCAGTACTTC
TRBV7-3	-	TRBJ1-2	-	CASSLGRAGYGYTF	TGTGCCAGCAGCTTAGGCAGGGCAGGATATGGCTACACCTTC
TRBV15	-	TRBJ2-1	-	CATSRAGGNEQFF	TGTGCCACCAGCAGAGCCGGGGGCAATGAGCAGTTCTTC
TRBV27	-	TRBJ1-2	-	CASSPGVSYGYTF	TGTGCCAGCAGTCCGGGGGTGAGTTATGGCTACACCTTC